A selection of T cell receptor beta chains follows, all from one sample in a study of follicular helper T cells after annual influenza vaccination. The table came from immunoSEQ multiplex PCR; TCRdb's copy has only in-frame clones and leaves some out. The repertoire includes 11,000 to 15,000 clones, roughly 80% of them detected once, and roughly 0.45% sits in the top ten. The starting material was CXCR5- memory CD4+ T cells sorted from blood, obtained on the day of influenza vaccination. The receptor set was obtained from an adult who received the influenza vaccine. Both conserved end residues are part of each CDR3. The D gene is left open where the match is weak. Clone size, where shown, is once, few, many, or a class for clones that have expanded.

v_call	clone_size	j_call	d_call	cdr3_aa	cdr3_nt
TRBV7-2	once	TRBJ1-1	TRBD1	CASSGRTGNTEAFF	TGTGCCAGCAGCGGACGGACAGGGAACACTGAAGCTTTCTTT
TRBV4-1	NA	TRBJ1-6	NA	CASSQGVGSSYNSPLHF	TGCGCCAGCAGCCAAGGAGTTGGCAGCTCCTATAATTCACCCCTCCACTTT
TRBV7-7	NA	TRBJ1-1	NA	CASSPIGRHTEAFF	TGTGCCAGCAGCCCAATAGGTAGGCACACTGAAGCTTTCTTT
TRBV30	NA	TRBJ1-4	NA	CAWRVGGNEKLFF	TGTGCCTGGCGGGTTGGCGGTAATGAAAAACTGTTTTTT
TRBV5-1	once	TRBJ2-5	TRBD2	CASSLTVAGGLDETQYF	TGCGCCAGCAGCCTCACGGTCGCGGGGGGGCTCGATGAGACCCAGTACTTC
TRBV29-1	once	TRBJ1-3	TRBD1	CSVGDRAGNTIYF	TGCAGCGTTGGAGACAGGGCTGGAAACACCATATATTTT
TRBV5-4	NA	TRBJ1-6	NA	CASSLVRANSPLHF	TGTGCCAGCAGCCTAGTCCGGGCTAATTCACCCCTCCACTTT
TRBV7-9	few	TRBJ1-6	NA	CASSLGLGSSYNSPLHF	TGTGCCAGCAGCTTAGGATTGGGCAGCTCCTATAATTCACCCCTCCACTTT
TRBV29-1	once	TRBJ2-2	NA	CSVERGRNTGELFF	TGCAGCGTTGAGCGGGGGCGGAACACCGGGGAGCTGTTTTTT
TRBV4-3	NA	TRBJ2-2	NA	CASSQLDRNTGELFF	TGCGCCAGCAGCCAACTAGACAGGAACACCGGGGAGCTGTTTTTT
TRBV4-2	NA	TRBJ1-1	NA	CASSQDPRNTEAFF	TGTGCCAGCAGCCAAGATCCCAGAAACACTGAAGCTTTCTTT
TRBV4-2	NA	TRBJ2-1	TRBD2	CASSQERGASSYNEQFF	TGTGCCAGCAGCCAAGAGCGGGGGGCGAGCTCCTACAATGAGCAGTTCTTC
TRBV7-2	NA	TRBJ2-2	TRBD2	CASSLLAGGSGELFF	TGTGCCAGCAGCTTACTAGCGGGGGGCTCCGGGGAGCTGTTTTTT
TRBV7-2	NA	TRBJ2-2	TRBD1	CASSLGGQVLLFF	TGTGCCAGCAGCTTAGGGGGACAGGTGCTGCTGTTTTTT
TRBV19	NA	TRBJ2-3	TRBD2	CASNRGGRTDTQYF	TGTGCCAGTAATCGCGGGGGGCGCACAGATACGCAGTATTTT
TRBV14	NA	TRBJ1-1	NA	CASSRNQDRNTEAFF	TGTGCCAGCAGCCGGAACCAGGACAGGAACACTGAAGCTTTCTTT
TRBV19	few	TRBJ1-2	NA	CASSQQVYGYTF	TGTGCCAGTAGTCAGCAGGTCTATGGCTACACCTTC
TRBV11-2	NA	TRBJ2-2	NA	CASSQIKGRGMSGELFF	TGTGCCAGCAGCCAGATAAAGGGGCGGGGTATGAGCGGGGAGCTGTTTTTT
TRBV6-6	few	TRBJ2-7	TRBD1	CASRARQGHEQYF	TGTGCCAGCAGGGCAAGACAGGGCCACGAGCAGTACTTC
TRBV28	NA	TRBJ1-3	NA	CASSMGTGNTIYF	TGTGCCAGCAGTATGGGTACTGGAAACACCATATATTTT
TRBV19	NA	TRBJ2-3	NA	CASSIGFWAQRGTDTQYF	TGTGCCAGTAGTATAGGGTTTTGGGCTCAGCGGGGCACAGATACGCAGTATTTT
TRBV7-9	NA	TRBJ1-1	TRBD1	CASRTRGRGTEAFF	TGTGCCAGCAGGACTAGGGGGCGCGGCACTGAAGCTTTCTTT
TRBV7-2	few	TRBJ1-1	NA	CASSTQGNTEAFF	TGTGCCAGCAGCACTCAGGGTAACACTGAAGCTTTCTTT
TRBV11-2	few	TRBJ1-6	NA	CASSSGPRRGVNSPLHF	TGTGCCAGCAGCTCCGGACCCCGGAGGGGAGTCAATTCACCCCTCCACTTT
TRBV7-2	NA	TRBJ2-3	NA	CASGGYTDTQYF	TGTGCCAGCGGAGGGTACACAGATACGCAGTATTTT
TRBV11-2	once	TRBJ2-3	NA	CASSLWGGSDTQYF	TGTGCCAGCAGCTTGTGGGGGGGCTCAGATACGCAGTATTTT
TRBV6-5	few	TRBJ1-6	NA	CASSYSGISPLHF	TGTGCCAGCAGTTACTCGGGGATTTCACCCCTCCACTTT
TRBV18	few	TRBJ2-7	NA	CASSPPSSYEQYF	TGTGCCAGCTCACCACCCTCTAGCTACGAGCAGTACTTC
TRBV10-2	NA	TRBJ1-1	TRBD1	CASSIPGQAAYEAFF	TGCGCCAGCAGTATTCCGGGACAGGCGGCGTATGAAGCTTTCTTT